This T cell receptor beta chain derives from a study of response to subunit inactivated influenza vaccine (dated by TCRdb to 2017 to 2018). Broadly, across the study: To follow how T cells responded to a trivalent subunit inactivated influenza vaccine, the researchers relied on deep quantitative profiling of the T cell receptor repertoire. Points the paper makes about the study in general: It was suggested by the authors that each seasonal influenza vaccination may recruit only a limited number of new T cells.

V is shortened by 3 bases, J by 7 bases, and the region joining them spans 10 bases. As encoded in the germline V gene, CDR1 is WSHSY while CDR2 is SAAADI. The CDR3 covers 13 residues, taking in both the cysteine and the phenylalanine. Only CDR3 DNA is held: 39 bases, read in frame from base 1. Concerning this clonotype itself: The specificity of this receptor is unknown. The input lacks base qualities; no much larger clone sits a single base away.

The time point label, as the study defines it: 45 to 50 days after influenza vaccine administration. Library preparation employed RT-PCR. The run used an Illumina HiSeq 2500. The public reads were reanalyzed by TCRdb: fastp trimming at Q25, MiXCR alignment, in-frame beta chains only. Rows with a matching CDR3 protein are joined into one entry that keeps the most common DNA and genes. The table for this sample lists approximately 500,000 distinct CDR3 sequences; approximately 13% of them were counted only once. The ten largest clones represent around 13% of the sample. The TCR comes from a man aged 50 or older who received an inactivated influenza vaccine. Donor details come from another sample of the same person, matched by shared clones. This receptor chain uses TRBV10-2 and TRBJ2-1, with TRBD2 tentatively as D gene (6 bases match). The material sequenced was PBMCs from blood, taken about 40 days after vaccination. This receptor carries the CDR3 CASSDQGLNEQFF. The sequenced DNA is TGCGCCAGCAGTGATCAGGGACTGAATGAGCAGTTCTTC.